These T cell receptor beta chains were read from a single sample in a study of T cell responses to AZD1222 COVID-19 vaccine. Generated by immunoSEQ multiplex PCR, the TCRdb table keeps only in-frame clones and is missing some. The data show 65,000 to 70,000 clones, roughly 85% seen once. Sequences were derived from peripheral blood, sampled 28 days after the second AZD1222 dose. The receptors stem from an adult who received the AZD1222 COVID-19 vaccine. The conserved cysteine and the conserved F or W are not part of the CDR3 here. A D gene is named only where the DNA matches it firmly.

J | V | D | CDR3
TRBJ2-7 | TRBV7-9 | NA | ASSTNGGHYEQY
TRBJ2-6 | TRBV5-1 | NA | ASSLEQWTGANVLT
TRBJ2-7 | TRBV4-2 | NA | ASSQDAYYEQY
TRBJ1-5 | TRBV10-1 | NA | ASSEGTQPQH
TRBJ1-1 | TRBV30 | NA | AWSLYSNTEAF
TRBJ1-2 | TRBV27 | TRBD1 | ASRRQGQGYGYT
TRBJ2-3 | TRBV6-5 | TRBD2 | ASSYSIRGGTDTQY
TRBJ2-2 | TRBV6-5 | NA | ASKRVVGAGELF
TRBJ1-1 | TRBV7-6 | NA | ASSFSGDTEAF
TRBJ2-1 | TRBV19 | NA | ASSIMAAEQF
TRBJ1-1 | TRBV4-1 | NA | ASSQELYGQTNTEAF
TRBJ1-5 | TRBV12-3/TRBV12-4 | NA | ASSLGGSVPQH
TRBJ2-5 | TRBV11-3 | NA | ASSLDVGGPQETQY
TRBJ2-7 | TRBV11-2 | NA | ASSSALRAYEQY
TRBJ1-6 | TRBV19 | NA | ASSGQSNSPLH
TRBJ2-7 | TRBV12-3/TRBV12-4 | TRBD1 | ASSFGTGYEQY
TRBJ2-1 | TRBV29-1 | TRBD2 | SVVRQRGLAGGDEQF
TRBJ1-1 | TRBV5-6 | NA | ASSLGPAEPREAF
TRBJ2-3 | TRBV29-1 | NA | SYWSTDTQY
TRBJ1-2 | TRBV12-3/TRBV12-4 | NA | ASSLRGEIGYT
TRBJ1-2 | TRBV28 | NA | ASSFPPRGYT
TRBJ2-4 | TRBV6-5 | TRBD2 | ASTRTRGGLNIQY
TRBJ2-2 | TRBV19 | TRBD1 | ASSIAPTGLSGELF
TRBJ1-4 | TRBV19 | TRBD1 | ASRGRGTGPEKLF
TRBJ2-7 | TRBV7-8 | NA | ASSPRFVAQGHEQY
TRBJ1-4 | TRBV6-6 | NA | ASSFGEKLF
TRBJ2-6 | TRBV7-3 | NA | ASSLQGGFSGANVLT
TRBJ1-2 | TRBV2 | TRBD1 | ASMGTGGDNYGYT
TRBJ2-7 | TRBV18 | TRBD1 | ASTDTFGTGVYEQY
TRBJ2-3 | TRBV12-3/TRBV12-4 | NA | ASSLNVYTQY
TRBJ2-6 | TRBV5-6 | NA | ASSWPSSRAGANVLT
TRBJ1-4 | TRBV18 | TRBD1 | ASSPGGQAEKLF
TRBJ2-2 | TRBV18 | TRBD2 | ASSPPASGADGELF
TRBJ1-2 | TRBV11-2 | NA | ASSPEGRSYGYT